The clone carrying this T cell receptor (beta chain) was detected once. In the original workflow: The assay estimated nucleated cells by amplifying reference gene primers. Data came from immunoSEQ multiplex PCR; TCRdb stores just in-frame clones and leaves some out. D and trimming were read from the DNA, whereas the V and J calls and clone size are those reported in that table. This sample has 50,000 to 55,000 clones; around nine tenths occur once, and the top ten carry approximately 3.8%. The data originate from a study of blood T cell repertoires in COVID-19. Trimming left V 10 bases short and J 3 bases short, with 13 bases between. The CDR3 loop spans 12 amino acids. Germline loops: CDR1 SNHLY, CDR2 FYNNEI.

The specimen was peripheral blood. This sequence joins TRBV2 and TRBJ2-7; D uncertain. The receptor comes from a man in his fifties with acute or convalescent COVID-19. Written as DNA, the CDR3 is TGTGCCACCGCGGAGCCCAACTACGAGCAGTACTTC. Translated, it gives CATAEPNYEQYF.